The TCR beta chain under discussion was sequenced for a study of OX40 agonist ivuxolimab in advanced cancers. General study findings and limits: The authors also found low normalized T-cell clonal expansion in some nonresponders. The mean number of expanded clones was higher in CD8+ T cells than in CD4+.

Cycle 7 day 1, cycle 4 day 1, and baseline were the timepoints at which blood was sampled. The protocol was immunoSEQ multiplex PCR, while the TCRdb copy is restricted to in-frame clones and leaves out a portion. The sample has about 94,000 clones; roughly 84% are singletons. This clone was observed a handful of times. Its specificity is unknown. Germline CDR1 reads SEHNR; CDR2 reads FQNEAQ (reference sequence). V trimming: 3 bases; J trimming: 6 bases; junction bases outside the gene matches: 11. This CDR3 contains 16 residues. This rearrangement joins TRBV7-9 to TRBJ1-1, with TRBD1 identical over 9 bases. The sequence derives from an adult with an advanced solid tumor such as melanoma, head and neck, liver or kidney cancer. Sequencing was performed on CD4+ or CD8+ T cells sorted from blood, taken in a trial of the OX40 agonist ivuxolimab. The CDR3 nucleotides are TGTGCCAGCAGCTTGGGGACAGGGATGACTTTAGCTGAAGCTTTCTTT. Encoded protein: CASSLGTGMTLAEAFF.